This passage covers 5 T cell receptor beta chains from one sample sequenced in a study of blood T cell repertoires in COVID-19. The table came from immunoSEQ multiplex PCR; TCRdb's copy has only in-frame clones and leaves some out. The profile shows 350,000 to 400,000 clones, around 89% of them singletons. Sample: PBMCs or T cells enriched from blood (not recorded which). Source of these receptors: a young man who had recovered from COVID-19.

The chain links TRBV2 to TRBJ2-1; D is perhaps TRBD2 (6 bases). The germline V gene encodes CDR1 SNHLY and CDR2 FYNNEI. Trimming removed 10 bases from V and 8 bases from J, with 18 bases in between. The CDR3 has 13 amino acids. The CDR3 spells CAIGLTARDEQFF. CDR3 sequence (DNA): TGTGCCATCGGACTAACTGCCCGGGATGAGCAGTTCTTC. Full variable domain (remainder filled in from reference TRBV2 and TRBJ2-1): EPEVTQTPSHQVTQMGQEVILRCVPISNHLYFYWYRQILGQKVEFLVSFYNNEISEKSEIFDDQFSVERPDGSNFTLKIRSTKLEDSAMYFCAIGLTARDEQFFGPGTRLTVL.

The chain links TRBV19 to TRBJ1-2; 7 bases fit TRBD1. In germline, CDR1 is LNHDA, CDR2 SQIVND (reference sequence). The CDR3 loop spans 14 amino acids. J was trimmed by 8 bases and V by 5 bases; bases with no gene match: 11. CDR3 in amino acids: CASSGGRQGSGYTF. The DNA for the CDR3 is TGTGCCAGTAGTGGTGGGAGACAGGGTAGCGGCTACACCTTC.

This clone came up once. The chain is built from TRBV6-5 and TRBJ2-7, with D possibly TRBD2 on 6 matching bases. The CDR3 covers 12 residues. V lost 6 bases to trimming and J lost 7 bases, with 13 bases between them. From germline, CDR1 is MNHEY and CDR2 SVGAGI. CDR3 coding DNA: TGTGCCAGCAGGCCGGCCGCGGGGGAGCAGTACTTC. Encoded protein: CASRPAAGEQYF.

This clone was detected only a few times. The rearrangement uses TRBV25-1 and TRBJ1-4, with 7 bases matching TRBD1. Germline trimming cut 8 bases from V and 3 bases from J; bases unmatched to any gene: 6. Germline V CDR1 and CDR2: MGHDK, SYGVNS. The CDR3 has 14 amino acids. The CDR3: CASSVGTANEKLFF. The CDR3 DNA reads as TGTGCCAGCTCCGTGGGGACAGCTAATGAAAAACTGTTTTTT.

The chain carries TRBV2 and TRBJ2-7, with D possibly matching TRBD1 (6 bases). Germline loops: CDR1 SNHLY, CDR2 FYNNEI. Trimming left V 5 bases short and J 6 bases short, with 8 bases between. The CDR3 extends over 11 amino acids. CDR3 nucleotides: TGTGCCAGCAGTACAGGGCCCGAGCAGTACTTC. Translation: CASSTGPEQYF.